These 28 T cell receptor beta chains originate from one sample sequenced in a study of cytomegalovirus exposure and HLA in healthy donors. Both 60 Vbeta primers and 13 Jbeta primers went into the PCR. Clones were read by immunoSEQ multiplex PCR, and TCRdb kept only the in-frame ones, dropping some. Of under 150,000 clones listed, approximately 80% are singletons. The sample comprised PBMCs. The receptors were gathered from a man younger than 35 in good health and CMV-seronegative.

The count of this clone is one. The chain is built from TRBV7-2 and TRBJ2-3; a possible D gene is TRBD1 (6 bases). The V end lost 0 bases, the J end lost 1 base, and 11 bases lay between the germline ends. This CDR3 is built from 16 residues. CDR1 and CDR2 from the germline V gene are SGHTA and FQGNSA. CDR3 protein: CASSLALQGGTDTQYF. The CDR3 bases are TGTGCCAGCAGCTTAGCCTTACAGGGAGGCACAGATACGCAGTATTTT.

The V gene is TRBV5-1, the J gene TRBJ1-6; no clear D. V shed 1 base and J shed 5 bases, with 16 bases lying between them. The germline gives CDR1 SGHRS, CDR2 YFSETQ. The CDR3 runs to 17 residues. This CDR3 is CASSLRTSGRNNSPLHF. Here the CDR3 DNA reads TGCGCCAGCAGCTTGAGGACGTCTGGGAGGAATAATTCACCCCTCCACTTT.

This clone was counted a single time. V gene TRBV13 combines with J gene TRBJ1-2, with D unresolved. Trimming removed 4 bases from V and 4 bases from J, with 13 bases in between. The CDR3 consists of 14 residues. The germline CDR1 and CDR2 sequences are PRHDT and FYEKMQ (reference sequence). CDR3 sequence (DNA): TGTGCCAGCAGCTCCTCCCTCGGGGTCTATGGCTACACCTTC. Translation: CASSSSLGVYGYTF.

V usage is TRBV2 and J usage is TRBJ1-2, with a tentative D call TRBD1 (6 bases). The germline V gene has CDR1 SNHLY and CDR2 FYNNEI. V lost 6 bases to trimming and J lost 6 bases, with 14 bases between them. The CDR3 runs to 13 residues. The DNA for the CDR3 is TGTGCCAGCAGCGTGGGTGGGACACATGGCTACACCTTC. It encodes CASSVGGTHGYTF.

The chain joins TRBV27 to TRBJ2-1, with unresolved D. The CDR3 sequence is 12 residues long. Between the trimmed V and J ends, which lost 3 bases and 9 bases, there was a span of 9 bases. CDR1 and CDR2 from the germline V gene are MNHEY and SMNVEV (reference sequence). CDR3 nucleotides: TGTGCCAGCAGTTTTTTAAGAGGTGAGCAGTTCTTC. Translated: CASSFLRGEQFF.

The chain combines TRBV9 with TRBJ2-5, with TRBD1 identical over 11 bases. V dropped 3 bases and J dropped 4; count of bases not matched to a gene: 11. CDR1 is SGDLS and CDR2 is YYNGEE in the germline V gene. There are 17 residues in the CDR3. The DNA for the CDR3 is TGTGCCAGCAGCGCCGGGACAGGGGGACAGACGGGAGAGACCCAGTACTTC. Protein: CASSAGTGGQTGETQYF.

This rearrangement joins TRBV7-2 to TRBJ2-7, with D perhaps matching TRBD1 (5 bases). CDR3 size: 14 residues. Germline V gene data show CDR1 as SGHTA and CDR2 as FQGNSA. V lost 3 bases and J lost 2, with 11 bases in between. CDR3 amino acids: CASSFRTPTYEQYF. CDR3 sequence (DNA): TGTGCCAGCAGCTTTAGGACACCTACCTACGAGCAGTACTTC.

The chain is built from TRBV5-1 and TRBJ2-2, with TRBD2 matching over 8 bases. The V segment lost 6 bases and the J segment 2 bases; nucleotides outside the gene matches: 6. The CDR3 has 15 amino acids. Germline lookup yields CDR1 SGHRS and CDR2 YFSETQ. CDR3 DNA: TGCGCCAGCACACCAGCGGGGGCTAACACCGGGGAGCTGTTTTTT. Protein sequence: CASTPAGANTGELFF.

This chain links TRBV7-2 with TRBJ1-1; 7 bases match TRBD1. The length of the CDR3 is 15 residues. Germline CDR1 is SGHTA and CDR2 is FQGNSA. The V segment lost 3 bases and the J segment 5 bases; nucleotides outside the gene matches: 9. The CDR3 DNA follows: TGTGCCAGCAGCTTTCGGACAGGAGCACCAACTGAAGCTTTCTTT. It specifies CASSFRTGAPTEAFF.

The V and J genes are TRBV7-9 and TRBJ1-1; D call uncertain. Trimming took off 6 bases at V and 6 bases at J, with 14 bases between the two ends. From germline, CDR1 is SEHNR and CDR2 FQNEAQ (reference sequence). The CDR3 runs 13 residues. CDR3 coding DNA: TGTGCCAGCAGAGAAGCCCTCCTCCCTGAAGCTTTCTTT. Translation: CASREALLPEAFF.

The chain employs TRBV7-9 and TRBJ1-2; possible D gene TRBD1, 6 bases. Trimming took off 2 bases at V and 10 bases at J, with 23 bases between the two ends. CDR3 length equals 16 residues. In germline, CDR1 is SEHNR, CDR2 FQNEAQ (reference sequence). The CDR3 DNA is TGTGCCAGCAGCTTAACATCTGGACAGACCATCCCCGACTACACCTTC. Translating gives CASSLTSGQTIPDYTF.

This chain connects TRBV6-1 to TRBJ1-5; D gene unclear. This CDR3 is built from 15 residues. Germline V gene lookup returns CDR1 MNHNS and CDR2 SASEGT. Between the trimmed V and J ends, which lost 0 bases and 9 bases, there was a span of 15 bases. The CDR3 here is CASSEAAPPLWPQHF. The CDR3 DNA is TGTGCCAGCAGTGAAGCAGCTCCACCGCTCTGGCCCCAGCATTTT.

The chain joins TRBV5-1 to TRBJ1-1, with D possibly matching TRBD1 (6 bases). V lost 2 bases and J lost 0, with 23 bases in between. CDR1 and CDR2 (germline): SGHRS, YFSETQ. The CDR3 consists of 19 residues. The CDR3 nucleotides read TGCGCCAGCAGCTTTCAGGGAGGGCTGGGGGCGAATCTGAACACTGAAGCTTTCTTT. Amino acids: CASSFQGGLGANLNTEAFF.

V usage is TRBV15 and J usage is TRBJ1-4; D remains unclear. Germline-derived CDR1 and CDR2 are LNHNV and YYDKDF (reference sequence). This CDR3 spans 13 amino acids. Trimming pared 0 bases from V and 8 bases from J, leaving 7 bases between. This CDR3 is CATSREDGEKLFF. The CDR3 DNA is TGTGCCACCAGCAGAGAAGACGGGGAAAAACTGTTTTTT. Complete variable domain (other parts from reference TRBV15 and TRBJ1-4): DAMVIQNPRYQVTQFGKPVTLSCSQTLNHNVMYWYQQKSSQAPKLLFHYYDKDFNNEADTPDNFQSRRPNTSFCFLDIRSPGLGDTAMYLCATSREDGEKLFFGSGTQLSVL.

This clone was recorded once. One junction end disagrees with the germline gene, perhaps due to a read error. CDR3 in DNA: TGTGCCAGCAGGTCCTTATTCGGGGAAACCTTT. It codes for CASRSLFGETF. The chain employs TRBV9 and TRBJ1-1; D gene ambiguous. Germline values: CDR1 SGDLS, CDR2 YYNGEE. This CDR3 has 11 amino acids.

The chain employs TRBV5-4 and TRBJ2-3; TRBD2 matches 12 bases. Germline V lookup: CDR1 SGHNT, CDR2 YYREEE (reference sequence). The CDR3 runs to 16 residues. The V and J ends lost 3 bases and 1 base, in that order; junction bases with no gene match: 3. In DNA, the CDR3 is TGTGCCAGCAGCTCGACTAGCGGGGGACGCACAGATACGCAGTATTTT. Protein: CASSSTSGGRTDTQYF.

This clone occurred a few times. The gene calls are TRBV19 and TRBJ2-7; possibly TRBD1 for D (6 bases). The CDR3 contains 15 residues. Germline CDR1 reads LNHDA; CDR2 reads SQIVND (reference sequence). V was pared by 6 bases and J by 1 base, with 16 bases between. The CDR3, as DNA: TGTGCCAGTAGCCTCGAGACAGGAGCGTCCTACGAGCAGTACTTC. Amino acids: CASSLETGASYEQYF.

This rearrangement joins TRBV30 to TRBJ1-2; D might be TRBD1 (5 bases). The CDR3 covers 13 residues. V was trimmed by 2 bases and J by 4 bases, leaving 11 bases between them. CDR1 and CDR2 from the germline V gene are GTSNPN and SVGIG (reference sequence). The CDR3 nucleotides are TGTGCCTGGAGTCGGGGGGACGGCTATGGCTACACCTTC. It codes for CAWSRGDGYGYTF.

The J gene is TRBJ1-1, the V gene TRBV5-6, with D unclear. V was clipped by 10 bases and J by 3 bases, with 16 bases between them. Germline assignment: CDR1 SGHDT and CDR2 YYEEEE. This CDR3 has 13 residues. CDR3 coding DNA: TGTGCCGGTTCCCTAGGCAGCTACACTGAAGCTTTCTTT. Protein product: CAGSLGSYTEAFF.

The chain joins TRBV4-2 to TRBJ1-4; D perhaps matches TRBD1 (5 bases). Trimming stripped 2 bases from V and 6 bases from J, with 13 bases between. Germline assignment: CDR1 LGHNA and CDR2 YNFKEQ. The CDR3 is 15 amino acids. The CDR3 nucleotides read TGTGCCAGCAGCCAACATACAGGAGGGGATGAAAAACTGTTTTTT. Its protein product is CASSQHTGGDEKLFF.

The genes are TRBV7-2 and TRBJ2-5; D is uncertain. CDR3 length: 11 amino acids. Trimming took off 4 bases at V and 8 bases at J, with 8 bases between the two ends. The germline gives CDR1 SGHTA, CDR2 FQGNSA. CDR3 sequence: CASSSDKTQYF. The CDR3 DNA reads TGTGCCAGCAGCTCCGACAAAACCCAGTACTTC.

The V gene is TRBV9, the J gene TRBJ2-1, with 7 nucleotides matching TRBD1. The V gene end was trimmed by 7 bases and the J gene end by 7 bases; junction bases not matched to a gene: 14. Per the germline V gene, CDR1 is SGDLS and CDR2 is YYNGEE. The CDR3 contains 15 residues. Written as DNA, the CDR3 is TGTGCCAGCGGAAAAGGGAGACAGGGACGGAATGAGCAGTTCTTC. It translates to CASGKGRQGRNEQFF.

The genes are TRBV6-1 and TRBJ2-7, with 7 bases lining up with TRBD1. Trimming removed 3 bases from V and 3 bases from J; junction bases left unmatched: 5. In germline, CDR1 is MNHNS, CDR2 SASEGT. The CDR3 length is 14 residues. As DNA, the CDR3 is TGTGCCAGCAGTGATATAGGGGGCGGCTACGAGCAGTACTTC. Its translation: CASSDIGGGYEQYF.

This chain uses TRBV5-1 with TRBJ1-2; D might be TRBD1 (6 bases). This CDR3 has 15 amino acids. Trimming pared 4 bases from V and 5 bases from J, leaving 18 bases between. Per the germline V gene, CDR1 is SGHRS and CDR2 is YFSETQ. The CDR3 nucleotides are TGCGCCAGCAGCACGACAGGACCTAAGACTTATGGCTACACCTTC. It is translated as CASSTTGPKTYGYTF.

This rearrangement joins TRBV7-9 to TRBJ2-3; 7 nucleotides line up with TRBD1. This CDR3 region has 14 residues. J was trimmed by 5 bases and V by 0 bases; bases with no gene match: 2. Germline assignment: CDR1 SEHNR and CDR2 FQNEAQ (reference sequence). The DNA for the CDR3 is TGTGCCAGCAGCTTAGCGGACAGGCGAGATACGCAGTATTTT. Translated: CASSLADRRDTQYF. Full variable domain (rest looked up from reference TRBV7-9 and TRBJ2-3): DTGVSQNPRHKITKRGQNVTFRCDPISEHNRLYWYRQTLGQGPEFLTYFQNEAQLEKSRLLSDRFSAERPKGSFSTLEIQRTEQGDSAMYLCASSLADRRDTQYFGPGTRLTVL.

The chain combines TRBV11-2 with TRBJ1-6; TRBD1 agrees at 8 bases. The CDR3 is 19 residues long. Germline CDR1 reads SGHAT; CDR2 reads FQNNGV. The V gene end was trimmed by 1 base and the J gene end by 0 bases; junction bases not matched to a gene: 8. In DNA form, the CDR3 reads TGTGCCAGCAGCTTAGTTGGACAGGGACTGAGCTCCTATAATTCACCCCTCCACTTT. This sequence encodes CASSLVGQGLSSYNSPLHF.

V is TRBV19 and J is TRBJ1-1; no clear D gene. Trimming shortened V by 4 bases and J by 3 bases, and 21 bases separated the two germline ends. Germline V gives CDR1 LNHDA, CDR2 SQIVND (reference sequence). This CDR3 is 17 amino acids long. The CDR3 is CASSRPLISWGDTEAFF. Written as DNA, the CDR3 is TGTGCCAGTAGTAGACCCCTCATATCTTGGGGAGACACTGAAGCTTTCTTT.

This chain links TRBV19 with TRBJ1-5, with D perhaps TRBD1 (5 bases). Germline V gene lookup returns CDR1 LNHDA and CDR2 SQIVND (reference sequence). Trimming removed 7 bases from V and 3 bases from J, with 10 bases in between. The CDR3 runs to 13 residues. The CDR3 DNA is TGTGCCAGTATGGTAGGGGACAATCAGCCCCAGCATTTT. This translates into CASMVGDNQPQHF.